Reported below is one TCR beta chain. There are 15 residues in the CDR3. Germline CDR1 and CDR2: MNHEY and SMNVEV (reference sequence). Trimming cost V 4 bases and J 2 bases, with 15 bases left between them. The data were obtained in a study of shared clonotypes between healthy human individuals. Produced via immunoSEQ multiplex PCR; TCRdb's table is partial and in-frame only. The sample includes some 580,000 clones, more than 95% of them seen just once. This TCR was sampled from a woman in her twenties or thirties in good health. The material sequenced was naive CD4+ T cells sorted from blood. The subset here: CD45RA+ positively selected. The rearrangement links TRBV27 to TRBJ2-7; D remains ambiguous. CDR3 loop: CASSSLGVITYEQYF. As DNA, the CDR3 is TGTGCCAGCAGTTCCCTTGGGGTTATCACCTACGAGCAGTACTTC.